Given below is one T cell receptor (beta chain) in context. Its antigen is as yet unknown. The protocol was immunoSEQ multiplex PCR, while the TCRdb copy is restricted to in-frame clones and leaves out a portion. The repertoire holds roughly 300,000 clones, with about 87% as singletons. The treatment: around 19 received Ad26.COV2.S at low or high dose, single or two shots; 5 received placebo; per-sample allocation not given. The study sampled participants on day 63 after the first vaccine or placebo injection. Boston provided a donor who was an adult aged 18-55 years. The record originates from a study of Ad26.COV2.S vaccination and SARS-CoV-2 variants. Study at large: Donor was one of the participants in the Ad26.COV2.S arm of the COV1001 trial.

This CDR3 region has 15 residues. The J segment lost 0 bases and the V segment lost 6 bases, leaving 5 bases of the junction unmatched. Per germline, CDR1 MNHEY and CDR2 SVGAGI. Study results and caveats: Vaccine recipients had higher spike-specific TCR breadth than placebo recipients. Considerable breadth of spike-specific CD8+ and CD4+ T cell responses has reportedly been documented following vaccination.

This sample comprised peripheral blood, obtained in a trial of Ad26.COV2.S vaccine versus placebo. The V call is TRBV6-5, the J call TRBJ1-3, with 7 bases that match TRBD1. This clonotype originated in a person aged 18 to 65 who received the Ad26.COV2.S COVID-19 vaccine or a placebo. CDR3 sequence (DNA): TGTGCCAGCAGACACGACAGGGACTCTGGAAACACCATATATTTT. The encoded protein is CASRHDRDSGNTIYF.